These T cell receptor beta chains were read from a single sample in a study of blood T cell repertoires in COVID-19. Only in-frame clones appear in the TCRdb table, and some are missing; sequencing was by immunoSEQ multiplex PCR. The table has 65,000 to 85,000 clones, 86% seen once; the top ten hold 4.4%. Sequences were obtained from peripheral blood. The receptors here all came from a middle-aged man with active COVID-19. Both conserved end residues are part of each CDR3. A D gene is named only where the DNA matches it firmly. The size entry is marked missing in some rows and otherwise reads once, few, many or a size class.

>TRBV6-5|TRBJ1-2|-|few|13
TGTGCCAGCAGTCGGGGGGGGCTCTATGGCTACACCTTC
CASSRGGLYGYTF
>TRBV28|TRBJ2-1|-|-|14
TGTGCCAGCAGTTTATTAGCGGCCTATCCTGAGCAGTTCTTC
CASSLLAAYPEQFF
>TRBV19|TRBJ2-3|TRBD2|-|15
TGTGCCAGTAGACTCCTCCAGCGGGGGGTCGATACGCAGTATTTT
CASRLLQRGVDTQYF
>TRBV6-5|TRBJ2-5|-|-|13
TGTGCCAGCAGTTTGCCGGGAGCAGAGACCCAGTACTTC
CASSLPGAETQYF
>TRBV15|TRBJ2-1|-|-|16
TGTGCCACCAGCAGATATAGGGGGGGGTCCTACAATGAGCAGTTCTTC
CATSRYRGGSYNEQFF
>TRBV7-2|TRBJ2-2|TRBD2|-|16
TGTGCCAGCAGCTTCACTAGCGGGGGGGCCACCGGGGAGCTGTTTTTT
CASSFTSGGATGELFF
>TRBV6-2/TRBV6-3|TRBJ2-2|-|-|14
TGTGCCAGCAGTTACCTGTTTCGTACCGGGGAGCTGTTTTTT
CASSYLFRTGELFF
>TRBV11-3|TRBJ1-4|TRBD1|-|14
TGTGCCAGCAGCCCAGGGACAGGTGGTGAAAAACTGTTTTTT
CASSPGTGGEKLFF
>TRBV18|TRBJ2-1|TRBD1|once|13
TGTGCCAGCTCACCGGGACAGACCAATGAGCAGTTCTTC
CASSPGQTNEQFF
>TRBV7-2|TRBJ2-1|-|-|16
TGTGCCAGCAGCTTAGCTAGCGCGAGCTCCTACAATGAGCAGTTCTTC
CASSLASASSYNEQFF
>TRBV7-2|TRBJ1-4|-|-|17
TGTGCCAGCAGCTTAGGGGGGAGGCGGGCCCGTAATGAAAAACTGTTTTTT
CASSLGGRRARNEKLFF
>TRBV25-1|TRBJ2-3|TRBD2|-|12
TGTGCCAGCAGTGGGACTAGCGGTTTTAGGTATTTT
CASSGTSGFRYF
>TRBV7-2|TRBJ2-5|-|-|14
TGTGCCAGCAGCGGGGCACTACCTATAGAGACCCAGTACTTC
CASSGALPIETQYF
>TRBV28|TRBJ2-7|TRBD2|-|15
TGTGCCAGCAGTTTTTCGAGCGGGAGCGGGTACGAGCAGTACTTC
CASSFSSGSGYEQYF
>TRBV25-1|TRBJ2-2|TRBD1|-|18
TGTGCCAGCAGTGCCCCGGGACAGGGGGCGCGGGTGACCGGGGAGCTGTTTTTT
CASSAPGQGARVTGELFF
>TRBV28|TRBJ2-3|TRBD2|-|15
TGTGCCAGCAGTTTCAGCGGGAGGTTGACAGATACGCAGTATTTT
CASSFSGRLTDTQYF
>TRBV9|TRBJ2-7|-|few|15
TGTGCCAGCAGCGTAGAAAGGTTTAGCGGAGGCGAGCAGTACTTC
CASSVERFSGGEQYF
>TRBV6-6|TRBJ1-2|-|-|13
TGTGCCAGCAGCCAGGACACGAGATATGGCTACACCTTC
CASSQDTRYGYTF
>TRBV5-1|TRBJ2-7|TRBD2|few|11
TGCGCCAGATCCACTAGCGGAGGGGGACTTTTC
CARSTSGGGLF
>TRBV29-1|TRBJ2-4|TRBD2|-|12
TGCAGCGTATGGACTAGCCTAAACATTCAGTACTTC
CSVWTSLNIQYF
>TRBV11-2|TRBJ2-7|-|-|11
TGTGCCAGCAGCCACGGGGGCGAGCAGTACTTC
CASSHGGEQYF
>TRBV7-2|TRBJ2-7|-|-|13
TGTGCCAGCAGTTCAAGACAGTCCCACGAGCAGTACTTC
CASSSRQSHEQYF
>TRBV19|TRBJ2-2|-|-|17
TGTGCCAGTAGCTCGGTCATAGGCGTAGGGGTCTACGGGGAGCTGTTTTTT
CASSSVIGVGVYGELFF
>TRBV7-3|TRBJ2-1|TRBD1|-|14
TGTGCCAGCAGCGATGGGACAGCTTACAATGAGCAGTTCTTC
CASSDGTAYNEQFF
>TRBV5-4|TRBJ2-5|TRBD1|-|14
TGTGCCAGCAGCCGGACAGGGGAGGGGGAGACCCAGTACTTC
CASSRTGEGETQYF
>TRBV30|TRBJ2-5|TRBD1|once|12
TGTGCCTGGGGGACAGGCCCAGAGACCCAGTACTTC
CAWGTGPETQYF
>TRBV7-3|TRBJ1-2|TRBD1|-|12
TGTGCAGTAGGGACAGAGACAAATGGCTACACCTTC
CAVGTETNGYTF
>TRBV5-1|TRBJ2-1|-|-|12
TGCGCCAGCAGGTATGGGCCACTGGAACAGTTCTTC
CASRYGPLEQFF
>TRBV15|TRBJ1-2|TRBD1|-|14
TGTGCCACCAGCAGAGCAGGGACAGGGATAGGCTACACCTTC
CATSRAGTGIGYTF
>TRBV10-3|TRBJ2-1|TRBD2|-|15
TGTGCCATCAGTCATACGACTAGCGGGAGTCACGAGCAGTTCTTC
CAISHTTSGSHEQFF
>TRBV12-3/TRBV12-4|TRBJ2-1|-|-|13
TGTGCCAGCAGTTTAGTCTACTACAATGAGCAGTTCTTC
CASSLVYYNEQFF
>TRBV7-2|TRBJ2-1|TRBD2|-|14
TGTGCCAGTAGACTAGCGGGGGGCACTAATGAGCAGTTCTTC
CASRLAGGTNEQFF
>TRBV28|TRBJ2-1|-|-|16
TGTGCCAGCAGTGCAACAGGGGACTGGTGGTCGGATGAGCAGTTCTTC
CASSATGDWWSDEQFF
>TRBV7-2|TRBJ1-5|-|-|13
TGTGCCAGCAGGAATCAGGAGGGTCAGCCCCAGCATTTT
CASRNQEGQPQHF
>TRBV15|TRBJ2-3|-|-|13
TGTGCCTGTAGAGGGAGTGGCACAGATACGCAGTATTTT
CACRGSGTDTQYF
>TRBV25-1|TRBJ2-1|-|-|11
TGTGCCAGCAGTGGGCTCTACAGGCAGTTCTTC
CASSGLYRQFF
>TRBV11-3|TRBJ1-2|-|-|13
TGTGCCAGCAGCTTCGACGGGGGCTATGGCTACACCTTC
CASSFDGGYGYTF
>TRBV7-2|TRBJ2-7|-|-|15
TGTGCCAGCAGCTACCTGCGGGGCGGCTCCTACGAGCAGTACTTC
CASSYLRGGSYEQYF
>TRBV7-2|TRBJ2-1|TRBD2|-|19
TGTGCCAGCAGCCTAGCTACGCGGGAGGCCGCTAAATCGTACAATGAGCAGTTCTTC
CASSLATREAAKSYNEQFF
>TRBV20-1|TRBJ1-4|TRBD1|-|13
TGCAGTGCTAGTTCAGGGGGTAATGAAAAACTGTTTTTT
CSASSGGNEKLFF